This T cell receptor beta chain is from a study of T-cell reconstitution after alpha-beta-depleted transplantation in children. Overall study results and limits: Expanded graft clones numbering several hundred reportedly gave rise to alpha-beta T cells about two months after transplant. There were some patients whose high TCRbeta diversity at day 60 came from surviving recipient T cells and thymic progenitors. T-cell counts and diversity at one year following transplant were attributed mainly to newly produced T cells.

The library targeted TCRbeta and was prepared with unique molecular identifiers. TCRdb re-called the PCR reads with MiXCR, one entry per CDR3 protein. The sample includes around 130,000 distinct CDR3 sequences, approximately 8.7% of them seen just once. The length of the CDR3 is 16 residues. CDR1 is MNHEY and CDR2 is SVGEGT in the germline V gene. The V gene lost 7 bases and the J gene lost 1 base, with 16 bases spanning the gap. As concerns this clonotype: Its antigen is unknown.

Specimen: PBMCs, mostly from graft donor cells, collected 180 days after TCRalphabeta/CD19-depleted stem cell transplant. The clonotype originates from a girl in the first two years of life who had a stem cell transplant for combined immunodeficiency, so the T cells may come from the graft donor. J is TRBJ2-2 and V is TRBV6-2 or TRBV6-3, with D tentatively TRBD1 (6 bases). The CDR3 loop reads CASNRLPGQNTGELFF. CDR3 coding DNA: TGTGCCAGCAACCGACTTCCGGGACAGAACACCGGGGAGCTGTTTTTT.